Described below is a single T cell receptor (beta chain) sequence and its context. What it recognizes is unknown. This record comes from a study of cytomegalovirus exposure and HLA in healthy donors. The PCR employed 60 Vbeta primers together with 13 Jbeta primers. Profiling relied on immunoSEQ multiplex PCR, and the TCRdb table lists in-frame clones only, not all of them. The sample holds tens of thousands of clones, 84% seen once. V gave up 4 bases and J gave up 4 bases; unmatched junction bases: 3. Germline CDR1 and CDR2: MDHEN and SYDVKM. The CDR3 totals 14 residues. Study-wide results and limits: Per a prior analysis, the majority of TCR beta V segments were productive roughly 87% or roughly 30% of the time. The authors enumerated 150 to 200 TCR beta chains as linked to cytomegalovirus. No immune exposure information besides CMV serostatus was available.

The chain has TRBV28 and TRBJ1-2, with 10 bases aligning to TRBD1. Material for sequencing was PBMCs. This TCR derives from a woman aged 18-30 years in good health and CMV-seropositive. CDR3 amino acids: CASSSDRGVYGYTF. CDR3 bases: TGTGCCAGCAGTTCGGACAGGGGGGTCTATGGCTACACCTTC.